This entry features one TCR beta chain sequence. Per the original data handling: By means of reference gene primer amplification, nucleated cell counts were estimated. Repertoires were generated with immunoSEQ multiplex PCR, while TCRdb's copy carries only in-frame clones and drops some. V and J calls and clone size come straight from that table; D and trimming were deduced from the DNA. The sample comprises approximately 110,000 clones, approximately 86% of which are singletons, and 0.88% rests with the top ten. The data belong to a study of blood T cell repertoires in COVID-19. Study details: COVID-19 samples, acute and convalescent, were from the United States, Italy and Spain. T cells, B-cell-depleted T cells, or PBMCs provided the cDNA or gDNA that served as material.

V lost 6 bases and J 5 bases, leaving 13 bases between the germline ends. This CDR3 comprises 13 residues. In germline, CDR1 is MDHEN, CDR2 SYDVKM. The clonotype originates from a woman aged 45-65 years with active or convalescent COVID-19. Source material: peripheral blood. V gene TRBV28 combines with J gene TRBJ1-1; D is undetermined. The CDR3 nucleotides are TGTGCCAGCAGGATTGAGACTGGAACTGAAGCTTTCTTT. Residues: CASRIETGTEAFF.